These T cell receptor beta chains were read from a single sample in a study. TCRdb called the RT-PCR reads again in MiXCR, with one record for every CDR3 protein. Of almost 700,000 distinct CDR3 sequences detected, approximately 15% appear once; the ten largest clones hold 3% to 4.5%. The sample consisted of memory CD4+ T cells from blood. The origin of the receptors is a female donor in good health, serving as a healthy control. Each CDR3 is given with its conserved first and last residue.

j_call,v_call,cdr3_aa
TRBJ1-1,TRBV20-1,CSARVRGLNTEAFF
TRBJ1-3,TRBV6-5,CASSSLSGYQGQNTIYF
TRBJ2-7,TRBV28,CASSLPGTLREQYF
TRBJ2-2,TRBV20-1,CSASGLAGGPSTGELFF
TRBJ1-2,TRBV6-1,CASNDKGLGTGNYGYTF
TRBJ2-1,TRBV7-3,CASSPQVARLNEQFF
TRBJ2-7,TRBV10-3,CAISPSRLAGVEQYF
TRBJ2-1,TRBV2,CASSRDRVRNEQFF
TRBJ1-5,TRBV2,CASSWQGSSNQPQHF
TRBJ1-1,TRBV5-1,CASSQAGGFEAFF
TRBJ2-5,TRBV1,CTSSQERGLAFGETQYF
TRBJ2-3,TRBV5-4,CASSTGTKRQYF
TRBJ2-7,TRBV9,CASSVDGRGVGEQYF
TRBJ2-5,TRBV6-1,CASQFGLAGMGYQETQYF
TRBJ2-7,TRBV5-1,CASGTDRGGYEQYF
TRBJ1-4,TRBV12-3/TRBV12-4,CASSLFFGSAANEKLFF
TRBJ1-2,TRBV2,CASSDRVRFGYTF
TRBJ2-3,TRBV20-1,CSAVAGTGATDTQYF
TRBJ2-7,TRBV29-1,CSVLPPGQGASRREQYF
TRBJ1-4,TRBV20-1,CSARAGGNTNEKLFF
TRBJ1-2,TRBV7-2,CAGSIPGAGTLGYTF
TRBJ1-2,TRBV19,CASTGGVNYGYTF
TRBJ2-1,TRBV2,CASTFGSGNEQFF
TRBJ2-3,TRBV6-5,CASSPKWGAKGTDTQYF
TRBJ2-1,TRBV20-1,CSATRLADLINEQFF
TRBJ2-2,TRBV5-1,CASSLVPEVNTGELFF
TRBJ2-1,TRBV18,CASSPPLAGGPTNEQFF
TRBJ1-2,TRBV7-2,CASSSDRGYGYTF
TRBJ2-7,TRBV4-2,CASSQGGTASYEQYF
TRBJ1-6,TRBV20-1,CSARDSGGPSDNSPLHF
TRBJ1-1,TRBV24-1,CATSDPTPYGEAFF
TRBJ2-3,TRBV2,CASRSPGGSDTQYF
TRBJ1-1,TRBV7-9,CASSLFGDEAFF
TRBJ2-2,TRBV9,CASSVSLGVNTGELFF
TRBJ2-3,TRBV7-3,CASSLMAGLTDTQYF
TRBJ2-3,TRBV5-1,CASSLEVAGDTDTQYF
TRBJ2-3,TRBV5-1,CASSHRGGGTDTQYF